The rows below give T cell receptor beta chains drawn from one sample of a study of blood T cell repertoires in COVID-19. Only in-frame clones appear in the TCRdb table, and some are missing; sequencing was by immunoSEQ multiplex PCR. This sample has over 70,000 clones; roughly 84% occur once, and the top ten carry 28%. Input material: peripheral blood. The receptors originated from a human donor in a cohort sampled during active COVID-19. Each CDR3 is given without its conserved first and last residue. Each record gives: V gene, clone size, CDR3 protein. Clone size is given for some rows only: seen once, a few or many times, or a class if the clone is expanded.

v_gene: TRBV5-1
abundance: few
CDR3aa: ASSSGLAGTSTDTQY

v_gene: TRBV10-2
abundance: -
CDR3aa: ASSEPGGPRSAF

v_gene: TRBV5-4
abundance: -
CDR3aa: ASRTQTVNTEAF

v_gene: TRBV5-4
abundance: -
CDR3aa: ASSLAAGGTDTQY

v_gene: TRBV18
abundance: -
CDR3aa: ASSPLAPPYNEQF

v_gene: TRBV6-6
abundance: -
CDR3aa: ASSYSRDQPQH

v_gene: TRBV7-3
abundance: -
CDR3aa: ASSELAGATDTQY

v_gene: TRBV3-1/TRBV3-2
abundance: -
CDR3aa: ASSQRGTSNGYT

v_gene: TRBV5-4
abundance: -
CDR3aa: ASSRGQGPSYEQY

v_gene: TRBV29-1
abundance: -
CDR3aa: SVVWNTGELF

v_gene: TRBV6-5
abundance: -
CDR3aa: ASAGRGSSYEQY

v_gene: TRBV5-1
abundance: -
CDR3aa: ASSFSGRDRVFQPQH

v_gene: TRBV4-2
abundance: -
CDR3aa: ASSPLAEHTDTQY

v_gene: TRBV18
abundance: -
CDR3aa: ASSPRGSNEQF

v_gene: TRBV5-1
abundance: -
CDR3aa: ASSLTGITEAF

v_gene: TRBV10-3
abundance: -
CDR3aa: AISFRQGANTGELF

v_gene: TRBV7-8
abundance: -
CDR3aa: ASSPQGQVNTEAF

v_gene: TRBV28
abundance: -
CDR3aa: ASSPLRGVSSYEQY

v_gene: TRBV7-6
abundance: -
CDR3aa: ASSARQAQGTGELF

v_gene: TRBV28
abundance: -
CDR3aa: AGGQPYGYT

v_gene: TRBV11-1
abundance: -
CDR3aa: ASSLVRAVTDTQY

v_gene: TRBV11-2
abundance: -
CDR3aa: ASRTGGSETQY

v_gene: TRBV9
abundance: -
CDR3aa: ASSPSLSSYNEQF

v_gene: TRBV24-1
abundance: -
CDR3aa: ATSDLDRGLTDTQY

v_gene: TRBV7-2
abundance: once
CDR3aa: ASSGTSGGAGETQY

v_gene: TRBV3-1/TRBV3-2
abundance: -
CDR3aa: ASSQALEPEAF

v_gene: TRBV5-1
abundance: -
CDR3aa: ASSTGDRGGRYEQY

v_gene: TRBV6-6
abundance: -
CDR3aa: ASSRTGARASNEKLF

v_gene: TRBV6-2/TRBV6-3
abundance: -
CDR3aa: ASSLEPGANVLT

v_gene: TRBV6-5
abundance: -
CDR3aa: ASRQGVEQF

v_gene: TRBV10-3
abundance: few
CDR3aa: AISESGARAGNTIY

v_gene: TRBV19
abundance: -
CDR3aa: ASSIGGNQPQH

v_gene: TRBV18
abundance: -
CDR3aa: ASSRGSYEQY

v_gene: TRBV7-4
abundance: -
CDR3aa: ATKTGSKYT

v_gene: TRBV5-8
abundance: -
CDR3aa: ASSFGGGTYEQY

v_gene: TRBV28
abundance: -
CDR3aa: ASSLSGTGGGNQPQH

v_gene: TRBV27
abundance: -
CDR3aa: ASSFGGRIGEAF

v_gene: TRBV7-8
abundance: few
CDR3aa: ASSLGVRRVGYGYT

v_gene: TRBV5-6
abundance: -
CDR3aa: ASKTAPQNIQY

v_gene: TRBV6-1
abundance: -
CDR3aa: ASSEYDGGNQPQH

v_gene: TRBV15
abundance: -
CDR3aa: ATSDRHANTGELF

v_gene: TRBV19
abundance: once
CDR3aa: ASSTRRSRYGYT

v_gene: TRBV6-2/TRBV6-3
abundance: -
CDR3aa: ASSYQARQGLTDTQY

v_gene: TRBV6-2/TRBV6-3
abundance: once
CDR3aa: ASSYLNPGQAYEQY

v_gene: TRBV28
abundance: -
CDR3aa: ASTNRGSYNSPLH

v_gene: TRBV11-2
abundance: -
CDR3aa: ASSLGAGGLNEQF

v_gene: TRBV7-2
abundance: -
CDR3aa: ASSSQGGGEKLF

v_gene: TRBV4-3
abundance: once
CDR3aa: ASSQGSQGSLNTEAF

v_gene: TRBV7-2
abundance: few
CDR3aa: ASSLVRTVTDTQY

v_gene: TRBV7-6
abundance: -
CDR3aa: ASSSTPGTGVGTQY

v_gene: TRBV27
abundance: -
CDR3aa: ASSFSGLAGGHEQF

v_gene: TRBV7-9
abundance: -
CDR3aa: ASSPILSVETQY

v_gene: TRBV6-5
abundance: -
CDR3aa: ASSSALGGDTQY

v_gene: TRBV2
abundance: few
CDR3aa: ASSPGRGAINEQF

v_gene: TRBV23-1
abundance: -
CDR3aa: ASSQEAQGLMNTEAF